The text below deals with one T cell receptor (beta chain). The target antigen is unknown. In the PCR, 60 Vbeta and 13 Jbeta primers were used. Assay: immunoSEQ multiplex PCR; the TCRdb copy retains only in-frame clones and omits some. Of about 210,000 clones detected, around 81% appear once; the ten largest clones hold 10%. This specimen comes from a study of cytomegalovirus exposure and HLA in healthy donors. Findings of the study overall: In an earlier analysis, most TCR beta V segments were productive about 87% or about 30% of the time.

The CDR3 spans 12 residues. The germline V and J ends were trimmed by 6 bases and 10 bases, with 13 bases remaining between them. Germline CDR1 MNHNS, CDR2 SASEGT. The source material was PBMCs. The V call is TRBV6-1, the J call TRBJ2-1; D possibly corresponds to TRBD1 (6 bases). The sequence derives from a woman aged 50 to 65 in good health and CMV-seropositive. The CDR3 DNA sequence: TGTGCCAGCAGCACACAGGGTTGGGAGCAGTTCTTC. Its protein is CASSTQGWEQFF.